Here is one T cell receptor (beta chain) with its context. Per the original data handling: The assay estimated nucleated cells by amplifying reference gene primers. Using immunoSEQ multiplex PCR, the repertoire was profiled, and TCRdb retains in-frame clones only, with some absent. V and J calls and clone size follow that table, whereas D and trimming were derived from the DNA. The profile covers more than 300,000 clones, with 90% appearing a single time and 0.95% to 1.3% taken by the ten largest. This sample was taken from a study of blood T cell repertoires in COVID-19. Overall study: There were acute and convalescent COVID-19 samples, and they came from the United States, Italy and Spain. Sample material is recorded as cDNA or gDNA derived from T cells, B-cell-depleted T cells, or PBMCs.

Seattle patient enrollment occurred during active infection, with longitudinal follow-up thereafter. V was clipped by 7 bases and J by 0 bases, with 10 bases between them. The V gene's germline CDR1 is MNHNY and CDR2 SVGAGI (reference sequence). The CDR3 has 14 amino acids. V is TRBV6-6 and J is TRBJ1-3; tentatively, D is TRBD1 (6 bases). This TCR was recovered from a woman aged 40 to 49 with COVID-19, enrolled during active disease. Source material: peripheral blood. CDR3 protein: CASMGGRSGNTIYF. CDR3 nucleotides: TGTGCCAGCATGGGGGGGCGCTCTGGAAACACCATATATTTT.